The 12 T cell receptor beta chains below were found in one sample sequenced in a study of OX40 agonist ivuxolimab in advanced cancers. The table came from immunoSEQ multiplex PCR; TCRdb's copy has only in-frame clones and leaves some out. The data hold about 71,000 clones, with 94% observed a single time. Sample: CD4+ or CD8+ T cells sorted from blood, taken in a trial of the OX40 agonist ivuxolimab. Receptor source: an adult with an advanced solid tumor such as melanoma, head and neck, liver or kidney cancer.

Turning to this clone: Germline is not matched at one junction end, which may reflect a read error. The CDR3 spells CASSSLGGVYYEQYF. The CDR3 DNA is TGTGCCAGTAGCTCCCTGGGGGGAGTCTACTACGAGCAGTACTTC. The chain carries TRBV5-8 and TRBJ2-7; maybe TRBD2 (6 bases). Germline CDR1 and CDR2: SGHTS and YDEGEE. The CDR3 is made up of 15 amino acids.

This chain uses TRBV4-3 with TRBJ2-7, with TRBD2 matching over 8 bases. There are 15 residues in the CDR3. With V trimmed by 3 bases and J by 2 bases, 6 bases remained unmatched. Per the germline V gene, CDR1 is LGHNA and CDR2 is YSLEER. CDR3 sequence: CASSQTARGAYEQYF. CDR3 bases: TGCGCCAGCAGCCAGACGGCGCGGGGGGCCTACGAGCAGTACTTC.

The chain employs TRBV4-1 and TRBJ2-7; a weak D match, TRBD1 (5 bases). The CDR3 is made up of 15 amino acids. Germline values: CDR1 MGHRA, CDR2 YSYEKL. V lost 0 bases and J 4 bases, leaving 13 bases between the germline ends. CDR3 in amino acids: CASSQDADRAYEQYF. The DNA for the CDR3 is TGCGCCAGCAGCCAAGATGCAGACAGAGCGTACGAGCAGTACTTC.

This chain joins TRBV19 and TRBJ1-5, with D perhaps matching TRBD1 (6 bases). Germline V gene sequence: CDR1 LNHDA, CDR2 SQIVND (reference sequence). The CDR3 is 17 amino acids. V lost 2 bases and J lost 7, with 21 bases in between. The CDR3 here is CASSILHREVARQPQHF. The CDR3 DNA reads as TGTGCCAGTAGTATATTGCACAGGGAGGTAGCAAGGCAGCCCCAGCATTTT.

The chain combines TRBV9 with TRBJ2-7; TRBD1 agrees at 7 bases. Losses at the gene ends were 3 bases for V and 6 bases for J; bases not matched to a gene: 9. The CDR3 contains 14 residues. Germline-derived CDR1 and CDR2 are SGDLS and YYNGEE. In nucleotides, the CDR3 is TGTGCCAGCAGCGCCCTGACAGGGCAGGGCGAGCAGTACTTC. It yields the protein CASSALTGQGEQYF.

This clone was recorded a few times. The chain uses TRBV9 and TRBJ1-1; D not resolved. The CDR3 runs to 12 residues. Germline CDR1 SGDLS, CDR2 YYNGEE. The V end was cut by 0 bases, the J end by 7 bases, with 7 bases between. Here the CDR3 reads CASSVGTNEAFF. CDR3 nucleotides: TGTGCCAGCAGCGTAGGGACGAATGAAGCTTTCTTT.

This clone was picked up one time. CDR3 nucleotides: TGTGCCAGCAGCTTGTGGGGGAGCTATCTTGGGACCTTC. As protein: CASSLWGSYLGTF. The chain links TRBV5-6 to TRBJ1-2; possible D gene TRBD1, 5 bases. The germline CDR1 and CDR2 sequences are SGHDT and YYEEEE. Trimming left V 1 base short and J 14 bases short, with 18 bases between. The CDR3 spans 13 residues.

This chain connects TRBV27 to TRBJ1-2; D remains unclear. This CDR3 is 17 amino acids long. V was pared by 3 bases and J by 5 bases, with 22 bases between. The germline CDR1 and CDR2 sequences are MNHEY and SMNVEV (reference sequence). Here the CDR3 DNA reads TGTGCCAGCAGTTTTCGGCCCCTCTTACTGGGATCTTATGGCTACACCTTC. Translated: CASSFRPLLLGSYGYTF.

This clone was seen a single time. The V gene is TRBV19, the J gene TRBJ1-1, with a possible D match to TRBD1 (6 bases). V was cut by 4 bases and J by 1 base, with 16 bases left in between. Germline CDR1 LNHDA, CDR2 SQIVND (reference sequence). The CDR3 covers 16 residues. CDR3 DNA: TGTGCCAGTAGTACCCTCCCGGGGGGACAGAACACTGAAGCTTTCTTT. As protein: CASSTLPGGQNTEAFF.

This chain connects TRBV5-6 to TRBJ2-7; TRBD1 matches at 10 bases. The CDR3 is 14 residues long. V shed 4 bases, J shed 2 bases, and the junction held 3 bases outside the gene matches. Per the germline V gene, CDR1 is SGHDT and CDR2 is YYEEEE. The CDR3 bases are TGTGCCAGCAGCCCGGGGACAGGGGCCTACGAGCAGTACTTC. It translates to CASSPGTGAYEQYF.

The chain recombines TRBV12-5 with TRBJ1-6; 9 bases agree with TRBD1. J lost 18 bases, V lost 1 base, and 7 bases had no gene match. Germline lookup yields CDR1 LGHNT and CDR2 FRNRAP. CDR3 size: 13 residues. The CDR3 sequence: CASGLAGTGTPHF. CDR3 in DNA: TGTGCTAGTGGTTTGGCCGGGACAGGGACCCCCCACTTT. The complete variable domain, with remaining parts taken from reference TRBV12-5 and TRBJ1-6, reads DARVTQTPRHKVTEMGQEVTMRCQPILGHNTVFWYRQTMMQGLELLAYFRNRAPLDDSGMPKDRFSAEMPDATLATLKIQPSEPRDSAVYFCASGLAGTGTPHFGNGTRLTVT.

The chain has TRBV19 and TRBJ2-3; TRBD1 or TRBD2 may be the D gene (6 bases each). This CDR3 spans 15 amino acids. V lost 3 bases and J 5 bases, leaving 15 bases between the germline ends. Looked up from germline, CDR1 is LNHDA and CDR2 is SQIVND (reference sequence). The CDR3 sequence: CASSILAGEVDTQYF. For the CDR3, the DNA is TGTGCCAGTAGTATCTTGGCAGGGGAGGTAGATACGCAGTATTTT.